The TCR beta chain under discussion was sequenced for a study of CD8 T cells in cerebrospinal fluid in Alzheimer's disease. Study as a whole: Clonal expansion of CSF T cells was measured with plate-based and droplet-based single-cell sequencing.

TCRdb re-called the 10x single-cell sequencing reads and gives one entry per CDR3 protein, without DNA. In total, the table holds about 1,100 distinct CDR3 sequences. Whole-study results and caveats: Versus healthy subjects, Alzheimer's patients more often had clones of at least 3%. EBV-specific clones were neither the most expanded nor enriched in Alzheimer's patients. Compared with controls, mild cognitive impairment or Alzheimer's disease patients showed higher maximum CSF clone percentages.

This clonotype is called medium-sized based on its frequency. Its antigen is not identified. The sequence came from a human donor with mild cognitive impairment. Sequencing used cerebrospinal fluid.

This chain's CDR3 is CASSYRNLNYGYTF. The chain has TRBV12-3 or TRBV12-4 and TRBJ1-2. The length of the CDR3 is 14 residues.